This T cell receptor (beta chain) originates from a study of blood T cell repertoires in COVID-19. Study summary: Material from acute and convalescent COVID-19 was sourced from the United States, Italy and Spain.

Germline CDR1 and CDR2: MNHEY and SMNVEV (reference sequence). This CDR3 comprises 13 residues. V lost 6 bases and J lost 5, with 13 bases in between. In this sample, this clone turned up a few times. In the study's own analysis: Reference gene primer amplification in the assay estimated nucleated cell counts. Here immunoSEQ multiplex PCR was the method, and the copy in TCRdb shows in-frame clones only, minus some. That table furnishes V, J and clone size, whereas the DNA furnished D and trimming. The sample includes about 300,000 clones, 70% to 90% of them seen just once. This clonotype originated in a man aged 18 to 30 with active or convalescent COVID-19. The chain combines TRBV27 with TRBJ2-5; possible D gene TRBD1, 6 bases. The sample taken for sequencing was peripheral blood. DNA of the CDR3: TGTGCCAGCAGATCCAACAGGGCGGAGACCCAGTACTTC. It specifies CASRSNRAETQYF.